This T cell receptor (beta chain) was profiled in a study of shared clonotypes between healthy human individuals. Study information: A donor's plate count was three for CD4 naive and three for CD4 memory; CD8 naive had two and CD8 memory one.

The data were produced by immunoSEQ multiplex PCR, yet TCRdb's version contains in-frame clones alone and is incomplete. The profile covers around 700,000 clones, with around 73% appearing a single time and around 1.8% taken by the ten largest. The sample taken for sequencing was memory CD4+ T cells sorted from blood. Subset: CD45RA-negative fraction. This TCR was recovered from a woman aged 30 to 39 in good health.

Here the CDR3 DNA reads TGTGCCAGCGCTTACATTAATGAAAAACTGTTTTTT. It translates to CASAYINEKLFF. J is TRBJ1-4 and V is TRBV6-6, with D uncertain. Germline CDR1 MNHNY, CDR2 SVGAGI (reference sequence). Trimming took 8 bases from V and 4 from J, leaving 8 bases between them. The CDR3 sequence is 12 residues long.